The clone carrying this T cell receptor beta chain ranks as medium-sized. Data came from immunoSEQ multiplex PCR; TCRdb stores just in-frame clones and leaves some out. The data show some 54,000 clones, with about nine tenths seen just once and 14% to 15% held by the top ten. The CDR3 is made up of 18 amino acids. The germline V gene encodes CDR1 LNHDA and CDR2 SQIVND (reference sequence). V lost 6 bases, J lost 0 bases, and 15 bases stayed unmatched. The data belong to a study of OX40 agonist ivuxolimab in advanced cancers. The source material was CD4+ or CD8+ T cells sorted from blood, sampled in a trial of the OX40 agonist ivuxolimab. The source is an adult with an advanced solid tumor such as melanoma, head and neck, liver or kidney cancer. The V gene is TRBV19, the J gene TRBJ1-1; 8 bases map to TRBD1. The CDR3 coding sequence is TGTGCCAGTAGGGGGGAAAAGACAGGGGCTTGGGTGAACACTGAAGCTTTCTTT. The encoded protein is CASRGEKTGAWVNTEAFF.